A single sample is the source of the 25 T cell receptor beta chains below, sequenced in a study of blood T cells in healthy people across ages. Next came a second PCR, run for about 7 to 12 cycles, which used a sample-barcoded 5' primer along with a J-beta primer mix. TCRdb independently ran MiXCR on the 5' RACE reads; one entry per CDR3 protein. The sample has roughly 1,000,000 distinct CDR3 sequences, about 25% seen once. This sample also appeared in a second study, on T cells of mothers and their children.

The sequenced material came from blood. Receptors originate from a girl aged 2 to 9 in good health.

The V call is TRBV6-1, the J call TRBJ1-1; 9 nucleotides align to TRBD1. The germline gives CDR1 MNHNS, CDR2 SASEGT. V lost 7 bases, J lost 7 bases, and 19 bases stayed unmatched. The CDR3 length is 17 residues. CDR3 loop: CASTPIPGQGGGGEAFF. The CDR3 DNA follows: TGTGCCAGCACCCCGATCCCGGGACAGGGAGGGGGGGGTGAAGCTTTCTTT.

This chain connects TRBV6-2 or TRBV6-3 to TRBJ1-1, with D hard to call. CDR3 length: 13 amino acids. The V gene lost 6 bases and the J gene lost 11 bases, with 19 bases spanning the gap. Per germline, CDR1 MNHEY and CDR2 SVGEGT. The CDR3 nucleotides are TGTGCCAGCAGCCGAGCTGGGGTCGTAAAGGCTTTCTTT. It specifies CASSRAGVVKAFF.

This clonotype was detected a few times. V and J are TRBV12-3 or TRBV12-4 and TRBJ2-5; D is ambiguous. The DNA matches TRBJ2-1 better at its end, which makes the J call doubtful. The CDR3 has 13 amino acids. The CDR3 nucleotides read TGTGCCAGCAGTTACGCAAACTACAATGAGCAGTTCTTC. Its protein product is CASSYANYNEQFF.

V gene TRBV2 combines with J gene TRBJ2-7; D remains ambiguous. The germline V gene encodes CDR1 SNHLY and CDR2 FYNNEI. The CDR3 loop spans 14 amino acids. Trimming removed 3 bases from V and 0 bases from J, with 9 bases in between. CDR3 coding DNA: TGTGCCAGCAGTGAGGCTCAACTCTCCTACGAGCAGTACTTC. This codes for CASSEAQLSYEQYF.

This clonotype showed up just a few times. V and J are TRBV28 and TRBJ1-2; tentative D call: TRBD1 (5 bases). Per the germline V gene, CDR1 is MDHEN and CDR2 is SYDVKM. Trimming took 3 bases from V and 7 from J, leaving 12 bases between them. The CDR3 length is 13 residues. CDR3 sequence: CASSFLQGGGYTF. As DNA, the CDR3 is TGTGCCAGCAGTTTTCTTCAGGGAGGTGGCTACACCTTC.

V usage is TRBV29-1 and J usage is TRBJ2-5; D is perhaps TRBD1 (5 bases). The DNA end is more similar to TRBJ2-1, so the J call may be wrong. The CDR3 length is 16 residues. The germline CDR1 and CDR2 sequences are SQVTM and ANQGSEA. CDR3 nucleotides: TGCAGCGTTGATAGTGGGGTTGGGGCAAGCTACAATGAGCAGTTCTTC. Translation gives CSVDSGVGASYNEQFF.

This clonotype came up many times. One end of the junction fails to match germline, which may point to a read error. The CDR3, as DNA: TGTGCCAGCAGCTTACAAGGTGGCTCCTACAATGAGCAGTTCTTC. This codes for CASSLQGGSYNEQFF. The chain has TRBV4-3 and TRBJ2-1; D is unresolved. Germline CDR1 LGHNA, CDR2 YSLEER. The CDR3 is 15 amino acids.

The chain recombines TRBV6-2 or TRBV6-3 with TRBJ2-1; weak D call: TRBD1 (5 bases). Per germline, CDR1 MNHEY and CDR2 SVGEGT. V lost 7 bases and J 3 bases, leaving 10 bases between the germline ends. This CDR3 region has 13 residues. Here the CDR3 reads CASTLGDYNEQFF. CDR3 in DNA: TGTGCCAGCACATTAGGGGACTACAATGAGCAGTTCTTC.

This clonotype was observed many times. The V gene is TRBV5-1, the J gene TRBJ2-1, with D possibly matching TRBD1 (6 bases). The CDR3 runs 14 residues. Germline lookup yields CDR1 SGHRS and CDR2 YFSETQ. The V end lost 4 bases, the J end lost 5 bases, and 13 bases lay between the germline ends. CDR3 sequence reads: CASSVSDRNNEQFF. CDR3 DNA: TGCGCCAGCAGCGTCTCGGACAGAAACAATGAGCAGTTCTTC.

In its sample, this clonotype was seen a few times. The chain couples TRBV5-1 to TRBJ1-1, with a possible D match to TRBD1 (5 bases). Per germline, CDR1 SGHRS and CDR2 YFSETQ. This CDR3 spans 14 amino acids. V lost 4 bases, J lost 7 bases, and 17 bases lay in between. CDR3 sequence: CASSLGPKDIEAFF. The CDR3 coding sequence is TGCGCCAGCAGCCTGGGACCGAAAGACATTGAAGCTTTCTTT.

The rearrangement links TRBV6-5 to TRBJ1-1, with D possibly being TRBD1 (5 bases). The germline gives CDR1 MNHEY, CDR2 SVGAGI. The CDR3 is 14 amino acids. Deletions cut 6 bases from V and 7 bases from J, with 18 bases between. In DNA, the CDR3 is TGTGCCAGCAGCCAGGGCGGGGCTGCGTTTGAAGCTTTCTTT. Its protein product is CASSQGGAAFEAFF.

This rearrangement joins TRBV6-1 to TRBJ2-1, with a possible D match to TRBD1 (5 bases). CDR3 size: 17 residues. CDR1 and CDR2 (germline): MNHNS, SASEGT. V was cut by 0 bases and J by 2 bases, with 14 bases left in between. The CDR3 DNA follows: TGTGCCAGCAGTGAAGCGCCCGAAGGGGTTACCTACAATGAGCAGTTCTTC. Amino acids: CASSEAPEGVTYNEQFF.

This clonotype has more than one count but fewer than ten. V and J are TRBV12-3 or TRBV12-4 and TRBJ1-6; TRBD1 is a possible D gene (6 bases). The ends were cut back, 3 bases at V and 8 bases at J, with 11 bases in the middle. The CDR3 totals 14 residues. The CDR3 sequence is CASSLRGADSPLHF. The CDR3 DNA is TGTGCCAGCAGTTTGCGGGGGGCTGATTCACCCCTCCACTTT.

The chain has TRBV12-3 or TRBV12-4 and TRBJ2-5; TRBD2 might be the D (6 bases). Judging by the DNA end, TRBJ2-7 fits better; the J call may be wrong. CDR3 length: 14 residues. Here the CDR3 reads CASSLTGAFHEQYF. CDR3 sequence (DNA): TGTGCCAGCAGTTTAACGGGAGCTTTCCACGAGCAGTACTTC.

The chain recombines TRBV9 with TRBJ1-3; D ambiguous. The germline gives CDR1 SGDLS, CDR2 YYNGEE. This CDR3 has 15 residues. Trimming cost V 3 bases and J 0 bases, with 10 bases left between them. CDR3 coding DNA: TGTGCCAGCAGCGAACAGAGCCACTCTGGAAACACCATATATTTT. It encodes CASSEQSHSGNTIYF. The full variable domain, completed using reference TRBV9 and TRBJ1-3, is DSGVTQTPKHLITATGQRVTLRCSPRSGDLSVYWYQQSLDQGLQFLIQYYNGEERAKGNILERFSAQQFPDLHSELNLSSLELGDSALYFCASSEQSHSGNTIYFGEGSWLTVV.

This clonotype has a handful of counts. This chain connects TRBV12-3 or TRBV12-4 to TRBJ2-7; D remains unclear. CDR3 length: 13 amino acids. The ends were cut back, 4 bases at V and 0 bases at J, with 7 bases in the middle. CDR3 in amino acids: CASSSRHSYEQYF. CDR3 nucleotide sequence: TGTGCCAGCAGTTCACGGCACTCCTACGAGCAGTACTTC.

Written as DNA, the CDR3 is TGTGCCAGCAGCTTGGACAGCGGGTCGACCTGGAACATTCAGTACTTC. It codes for CASSLDSGSTWNIQYF. The chain links TRBV7-9 to TRBJ2-4; D is possibly TRBD1 or TRBD2 (6 bases each). Germline V gene sequence: CDR1 SEHNR, CDR2 FQNEAQ (reference sequence). Trimming took off 3 bases at V and 7 bases at J, with 19 bases between the two ends. This CDR3 is built from 16 residues.

The rearrangement links TRBV2 to TRBJ2-1, with D perhaps matching TRBD1 (5 bases). V was pared by 10 bases and J by 6 bases, with 13 bases between. CDR1 and CDR2 (germline): SNHLY, FYNNEI. The CDR3 runs to 12 residues. CDR3 sequence: CATRIQANEQFF. CDR3 coding DNA: TGTGCCACCCGCATACAGGCCAATGAGCAGTTCTTC.

This clonotype has a handful of counts. The genes are TRBV11-3 and TRBJ2-5; either TRBD1 or TRBD2 may supply D (5 bases each). Germline V gives CDR1 SGHNT, CDR2 YENEEA. The ends were cut back, 5 bases at V and 0 bases at J, with 13 bases in the middle. The CDR3 sequence is 15 residues long. CDR3 residues: CASSPGLSNQETQYF. The CDR3 region has the DNA TGTGCCAGCAGCCCGGGGCTATCGAACCAAGAGACCCAGTACTTC.

The J gene is TRBJ2-3, the V gene TRBV5-4; D is undetermined. The CDR3 is made up of 15 amino acids. The germline V and J ends were trimmed by 4 bases and 6 bases, with 18 bases remaining between them. In germline, CDR1 is SGHNT, CDR2 YYREEE (reference sequence). CDR3 sequence: CASSQGPSGVDTQYF. CDR3 DNA: TGTGCCAGCAGCCAAGGACCCTCAGGAGTGGATACGCAGTATTTT.

Only a few counts were recorded for this clonotype. This chain links TRBV29-1 with TRBJ1-2; D unclear. This CDR3 is 14 amino acids long. Germline V gives CDR1 SQVTM, CDR2 ANQGSEA. The V end was cut by 3 bases, the J end by 8 bases, with 19 bases between. The CDR3 DNA reads as TGCAGCGTTGAGGAGAGGACGTCAGAGGACGGCTACACCTTC. Translating it yields CSVEERTSEDGYTF.

The rearrangement links TRBV3-1 to TRBJ1-2; no reliable D call. This CDR3 has 15 residues. Trimming stripped 0 bases from V and 4 bases from J, with 12 bases between. CDR1 and CDR2 (germline): LGHDT, YNNKEL (reference sequence). The DNA of the CDR3 is TGTGCCAGCAGCCAAGAAGTAAACAGCTTCTATGGCTACACCTTC. As protein: CASSQEVNSFYGYTF. Using reference TRBV3-1 and TRBJ1-2 for the parts outside the CDR3, the full variable domain is DTAVSQTPKYLVTQMGNDKSIKCEQNLGHDTMYWYKQDSKKFLKIMFSYNNKELIINETVPNRFSPKSPDKAHLNLHINSLELGDSAVYFCASSQEVNSFYGYTFGSGTRLTVV.

This chain uses TRBV20-1 with TRBJ1-2; D is possibly TRBD1 (5 bases). CDR3 size: 14 residues. Germline assignment: CDR1 DFQATT and CDR2 SNEGSKA (reference sequence). V lost 6 bases, J lost 3 bases, and 17 bases lay in between. The DNA of the CDR3 is TGCAGTGCCAGGGCTGGTGGTCAGCACTATGGCTACACCTTC. It is translated as CSARAGGQHYGYTF.

This clonotype was detected only a few times. The CDR3 bases are TGCAGCGTTGTCTCCAGGCGAGAGCTGTTTTTT. This gives the protein CSVVSRRELFF. This chain connects TRBV29-1 to TRBJ2-2; D is undetermined. Germline V gene data show CDR1 as SQVTM and CDR2 as ANQGSEA. Trimming left V 4 bases short and J 11 bases short, with 11 bases between. This CDR3 spans 11 amino acids.

The CDR3 here is CASSLNSYQLSTDTQYF. The CDR3 coding sequence is TGTGCCAGCAGCTTAAATTCTTACCAACTCAGCACAGATACGCAGTATTTT. The rearrangement uses TRBV7-8 and TRBJ2-3; unclear D gene. Trimming removed 2 bases from V and 0 bases from J, with 15 bases in between. Germline-derived CDR1 and CDR2 are SGHVS and FQNEAQ. The CDR3 has 17 residues.